This TCR beta chain was captured by sequencing in a study of post-analysis software for immune sequencing data (dated by TCRdb to 2013 to 2016). Background on the whole study: Recorded disease courses included relapsing-remitting, secondary progressive and progressive-relapsing multiple sclerosis, with some patients lacking subtype annotation. Patient repertoires were compared against ten to eleven previously published healthy control repertoires from donors aged about 6 to 25 years. A subset of samples was prepared in parallel using single-end sample barcoding, then pooled and co-amplified after Illumina adapter ligation. Here is what the overall study found, with its caveats: The multiple sclerosis patient group was slightly younger than the control group. Roughly 5 TRBV segments, including TRBV5-6, TRBV5-1 and TRBV20-1, were significantly more frequent in patients than controls. Direct clustering with F measure showed strong co-clustering of samples prepared in the same batch, prompting a batch-effect correction. Significantly lower normalized Chao1 diversity was found in multiple sclerosis patients than in controls, suggesting substantial peripheral T-cell clonal expansion.

The protocol used for the library was PCR. TCRdb shows the sequencer as Illumina HiSeq 2500. To reduce PCR and sequencing biases, unique molecular identifiers were built into the TCR beta cDNA libraries. Per 1 to 10 million input T cells, some 500,000 cDNA molecules were obtained, such that each molecule approximated one T cell. The same protocol used for the earlier healthy control dataset was applied to prepare and sequence the patient libraries. Within a given batch, samples were prepared together, multiplexed and sequenced on the same HiSeq lane. Regarding the original processing steps: Raw barcoded reads were processed with MIGEC, discarding single-read molecular identifier groups before consensus assembly and CDR3 extraction. VDJtools was used for post-analysis of the clonotype tables, and diversity was normalized by down-sampling every dataset to the size of the smallest sample. In repertoire overlap clustering, CDR3 amino acid sequences, but not nucleotide sequences, were matched to correct batch-related cross-sample contamination. Using fastp at Q25 and MiXCR, TCRdb reprocessed the public reads and kept productive beta chains. Each CDR3 protein appears once, grouped with its most common genes and DNA. These V and J calls originate from TCRdb's pipeline instead of the authors' own analysis. This sample lists about 770,000 distinct CDR3 sequences; 40% to 55% were detected once. Roughly 5.2% of the sample belongs to the ten largest clones.

In the case of this clonotype: The specificity of this receptor is unknown. Per-base qualities were not stored, and no clone one base away is much larger.

At the junction V is shortened by 4 bases and J by 0 bases, with 14 bases in between. From the germline V gene (reference sequence), CDR1 is DFQATT and CDR2 is SNEGSKA. Inclusive of the bounding cysteine and phenylalanine, the CDR3 is 15 residues long. CDR3 DNA only is kept here, 45 bases in frame from base 1. To demonstrate the VDJtools post-analysis software, TCR beta repertoires were profiled from the peripheral blood of about 13 young patients with multiple sclerosis. The patients with multiple sclerosis were children and adolescents between roughly 6 and 17 years of age. This sequence was found in a girl between 10 and 17 years old with multiple sclerosis. In this chain, TRBV20-1 is recombined with TRBJ2-3; no D segment can be confidently identified. Sequenced: blood. The sequenced DNA is TGCAGTGCTATCCCCCCTGGATCTAGCACAGATACGCAGTATTTT. Translated, this gives CSAIPPGSSTDTQYF.